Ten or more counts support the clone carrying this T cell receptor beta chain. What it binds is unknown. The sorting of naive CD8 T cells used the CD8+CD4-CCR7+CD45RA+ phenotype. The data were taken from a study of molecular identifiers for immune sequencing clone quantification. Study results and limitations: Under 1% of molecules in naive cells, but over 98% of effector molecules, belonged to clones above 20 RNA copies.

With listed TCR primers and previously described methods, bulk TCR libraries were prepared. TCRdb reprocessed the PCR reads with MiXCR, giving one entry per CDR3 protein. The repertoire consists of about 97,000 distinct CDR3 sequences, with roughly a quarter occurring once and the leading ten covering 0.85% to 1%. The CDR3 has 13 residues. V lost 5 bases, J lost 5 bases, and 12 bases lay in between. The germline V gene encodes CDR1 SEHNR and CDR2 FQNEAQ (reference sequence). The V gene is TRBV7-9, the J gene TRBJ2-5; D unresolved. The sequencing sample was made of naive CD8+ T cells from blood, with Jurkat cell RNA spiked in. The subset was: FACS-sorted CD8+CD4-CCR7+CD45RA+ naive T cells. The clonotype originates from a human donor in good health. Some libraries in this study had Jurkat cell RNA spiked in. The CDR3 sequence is CASSPPSSETQYF. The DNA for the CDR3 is TGTGCCAGCAGCCCCCCATCGTCTGAGACCCAGTACTTC. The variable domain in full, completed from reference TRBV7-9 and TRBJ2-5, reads DTGVSQNPRHKITKRGQNVTFRCDPISEHNRLYWYRQTLGQGPEFLTYFQNEAQLEKSRLLSDRFSAERPKGSFSTLEIQRTEQGDSAMYLCASSPPSSETQYFGPGTRLLVL.